The 6 T cell receptor beta chains in this list originate from one sample, sequenced in a study of cytomegalovirus exposure and HLA in healthy donors. PCR was performed using 60 Vbeta and 13 Jbeta primers. Here immunoSEQ multiplex PCR was the method, and the copy in TCRdb shows in-frame clones only, minus some. The sample has under 200,000 clones, 60% to 80% seen once; the top ten hold roughly 13%. The sample taken for sequencing was PBMCs. The receptors come from a man between 50 and 59 years old in good health and CMV-seropositive.

CDR3 in DNA: TGTGCCACCAGCAGAGGCAGTGCAGAGAACACTGAAGCTTTCTTT. It specifies CATSRGSAENTEAFF. The rearrangement uses TRBV15 and TRBJ1-1; no clear D gene. Deletions cut 1 base from V and 1 base from J, with 10 bases between. CDR3 length: 15 residues. Germline V gives CDR1 LNHNV, CDR2 YYDKDF (reference sequence).

The rearrangement links TRBV19 to TRBJ2-7; 7 bases are a match to TRBD2. The V gene end was trimmed by 5 bases and the J gene end by 0 bases; junction bases not matched to a gene: 4. Germline V gives CDR1 LNHDA, CDR2 SQIVND (reference sequence). This CDR3 spans 14 amino acids. CDR3 nucleotide sequence: TGTGCCAGTAGTCGGGCTAGCGGCTCCTACGAGCAGTACTTC. Translating it yields CASSRASGSYEQYF. The variable domain in full, completed from reference TRBV19 and TRBJ2-7, reads DGGITQSPKYLFRKEGQNVTLSCEQNLNHDAMYWYRQDPGQGLRLIYYSQIVNDFQKGDIAEGYSVSREKKESFPLTVTSAQKNPTAFYLCASSRASGSYEQYFGPGTRLTVT.

The chain carries TRBV9 and TRBJ2-5, with D perhaps matching TRBD2 (5 bases). Germline assignment: CDR1 SGDLS and CDR2 YYNGEE. The ends were cut back, 0 bases at V and 0 bases at J, with 15 bases in the middle. CDR3 size: 17 residues. DNA for the CDR3: TGTGCCAGCAGCGTAGCTACGTCCCTAGCAGACCAAGAGACCCAGTACTTC. Translating it yields CASSVATSLADQETQYF.

This clone has only a few counts. The J gene is TRBJ1-5, the V gene TRBV25-1; tentative D call: TRBD1 (5 bases). Germline V gene sequence: CDR1 MGHDK, CDR2 SYGVNS. The ends were cut back, 5 bases at V and 4 bases at J, with 6 bases in the middle. The CDR3 runs 12 residues. This CDR3 reads CASSPGNQPQHF. The CDR3 region has the DNA TGTGCCAGCAGTCCAGGGAATCAGCCCCAGCATTTT.

The CDR3 nucleotides read TGCAGCGTTTCCCTGGAGATCTATGGCTACACCTTC. Protein: CSVSLEIYGYTF. The rearrangement uses TRBV29-1 and TRBJ1-2; D remains unclear. The CDR3 runs 12 residues. Between the trimmed V and J ends, which lost 5 bases and 4 bases, there was a span of 11 bases. Per the germline V gene, CDR1 is SQVTM and CDR2 is ANQGSEA.

V and J are TRBV7-2 and TRBJ1-4; D unresolved. The V end lost 0 bases, the J end lost 12 bases, and 8 bases lay between the germline ends. The CDR3 totals 12 residues. Germline lookup yields CDR1 SGHTA and CDR2 FQGNSA. In DNA, the CDR3 is TGTGCCAGCAGCTTAGCCGCCGGGGAACTGTTTTTT. It encodes CASSLAAGELFF.